These 28 T cell receptor beta chains originate from one sample sequenced in a study of blood T cell repertoires in COVID-19. Clones were sequenced by immunoSEQ multiplex PCR, and TCRdb holds only the in-frame ones, with some missing. In the table there are roughly 250,000 clones, 70% to 90% of which are singletons. The specimen was peripheral blood. The receptors here all came from a human donor with COVID-19, enrolled during active disease. The donor label of this sample is uncertain.

This clone was detected only a few times. The genes are TRBV5-1 and TRBJ2-1; D call uncertain. Germline loops: CDR1 SGHRS, CDR2 YFSETQ. Trimming shortened V by 4 bases and J by 15 bases, and 20 bases separated the two germline ends. This CDR3 contains 13 residues. The CDR3 spells CASSTDFPDLPFF. CDR3 DNA sequence: TGCGCCAGCAGCACCGACTTCCCCGACTTACCGTTCTTC.

The rearrangement links TRBV19 to TRBJ1-5, with D perhaps matching TRBD1 (6 bases). CDR3 size: 14 residues. Germline assignment: CDR1 LNHDA and CDR2 SQIVND (reference sequence). V lost 7 bases and J lost 4, with 14 bases in between. CDR3 in amino acids: CASMYRVGNQPQHF. The CDR3 bases are TGTGCCAGTATGTACAGGGTAGGGAATCAGCCCCAGCATTTT. The full variable domain, rest sourced from reference TRBV19 and TRBJ1-5, is DGGITQSPKYLFRKEGQNVTLSCEQNLNHDAMYWYRQDPGQGLRLIYYSQIVNDFQKGDIAEGYSVSREKKESFPLTVTSAQKNPTAFYLCASMYRVGNQPQHFGDGTRLSIL.

This chain joins TRBV18 and TRBJ2-7, with 7 bases that match TRBD2. The CDR3 spans 17 residues. V was pared by 2 bases and J by 6 bases, with 16 bases of the junction left unmatched. Germline CDR1 and CDR2: KGHSH and LQKENI. In DNA, the CDR3 is TGTGCCAGCTCACCAGACGGACTAGATATAGCTCCGGGCGAGCAGTACTTC. This encodes CASSPDGLDIAPGEQYF. The whole variable domain, remainder taken from reference TRBV18 and TRBJ2-7, is NAGVMQNPRHLVRRRGQEARLRCSPMKGHSHVYWYRQLPEEGLKFMVYLQKENIIDESGMPKERFSAEFPKEGPSILRIQQVVRGDSAAYFCASSPDGLDIAPGEQYFGPGTRLTVT.

This clone appeared once. V gene TRBV11-3 combines with J gene TRBJ1-6; unclear D gene. The V gene lost 5 bases and the J gene lost 0 bases, with 5 bases spanning the gap. This CDR3 is built from 14 residues. The germline CDR1 and CDR2 sequences are SGHNT and YENEEA. The CDR3: CASSASSYNSPLHF. The DNA for the CDR3 is TGTGCCAGCAGCGCCAGCTCCTATAATTCACCCCTCCACTTT.

This chain connects TRBV7-3 to TRBJ1-1; 9 nucleotides agree with TRBD1. The CDR3 totals 16 residues. The germline V gene encodes CDR1 SGHTA and CDR2 FQGTGA. The V segment lost 3 bases and the J segment 5 bases; nucleotides outside the gene matches: 10. The CDR3 DNA follows: TGTGCCAGCAGCTTTAACAGGGGGCTGAGAGAGACTGAAGCTTTCTTT. Translated, it gives CASSFNRGLRETEAFF.

The rearrangement joins TRBV20-1 to TRBJ2-1; a weak D match, TRBD2 (7 bases). CDR3 size: 14 residues. V gave up 3 bases and J gave up 3 bases, with 12 bases separating them. Germline CDR1 DFQATT, CDR2 SNEGSKA (reference sequence). The CDR3 nucleotides are TGCAGTGCTAGTGAGGGGGGGCTCTACAATGAGCAGTTCTTC. Protein: CSASEGGLYNEQFF.

This clone was counted a single time. The J gene is TRBJ2-7, the V gene TRBV19; 8 bases are shared with TRBD1. Germline trimming cut 3 bases from V and 2 bases from J; bases unmatched to any gene: 3. CDR1 LNHDA and CDR2 SQIVND come from the germline V gene (reference sequence). This CDR3 spans 14 amino acids. The CDR3 spells CASSIAGGTYEQYF. CDR3 DNA: TGTGCCAGTAGTATCGCAGGGGGCACCTACGAGCAGTACTTC. Supplemented by reference TRBV19 and TRBJ2-7, the full variable domain reads DGGITQSPKYLFRKEGQNVTLSCEQNLNHDAMYWYRQDPGQGLRLIYYSQIVNDFQKGDIAEGYSVSREKKESFPLTVTSAQKNPTAFYLCASSIAGGTYEQYFGPGTRLTVT.

This clone was detected only a few times. The chain couples TRBV28 to TRBJ2-7; tentatively, D is TRBD2 (6 bases). CDR1 and CDR2 from the germline V gene are MDHEN and SYDVKM. Trimming cost V 5 bases and J 2 bases, with 19 bases left between them. The CDR3 has 16 residues. The CDR3 here is CASSPGTYSATYEQYF. DNA for the CDR3: TGTGCCAGCAGTCCGGGGACTTACTCCGCCACCTACGAGCAGTACTTC.

The V and J genes are TRBV30 and TRBJ2-2, with D possibly being TRBD2 (6 bases). The germline V gene has CDR1 GTSNPN and CDR2 SVGIG (reference sequence). The CDR3 totals 13 residues. The V end lost 1 base, the J end lost 6 bases, and 9 bases lay between the germline ends. As DNA, the CDR3 is TGTGCCTGGAGTGGAGGAGGGGCCGGGGAGCTGTTTTTT. As protein: CAWSGGGAGELFF. Variable domain in full (rest from reference TRBV30 and TRBJ2-2): SQTIHQWPATLVQPVGSPLSLECTVEGTSNPNLYWYRQAAGRGLQLLFYSVGIGQISSEVPQNLSASRPQDRQFILSSKKLLLSDSGFYLCAWSGGGAGELFFGEGSRLTVL.

CDR3 sequence: CASSQGTGMGQPQHF. The CDR3 nucleotides are TGTGCCAGCAGCCAAGGGACAGGGATGGGGCAGCCCCAGCATTTT. This sequence joins TRBV6-5 and TRBJ1-5; 9 positions agree with TRBD1. Germline assignment: CDR1 MNHEY and CDR2 SVGAGI. CDR3 length: 15 amino acids. V was pared by 6 bases and J by 7 bases, with 10 bases of the junction left unmatched.

The chain links TRBV19 to TRBJ2-2; D possibly corresponds to TRBD2 (5 bases). Looked up from germline, CDR1 is LNHDA and CDR2 is SQIVND (reference sequence). Trimming removed 7 bases at V and 7 bases at J, with 16 bases between. This CDR3 contains 14 residues. CDR3 region: CASNDGGVSGELFF. CDR3 bases: TGTGCCAGTAATGATGGAGGCGTGAGCGGGGAGCTGTTTTTT.

The gene calls are TRBV7-8 and TRBJ2-2, with a weak D call TRBD2 (6 bases). The CDR3 contains 16 residues. V was pared by 5 bases and J by 4 bases, with 17 bases between. The V gene's germline CDR1 is SGHVS and CDR2 FQNEAQ. The CDR3 protein is CASSINGGTLTGELFF. CDR3 nucleotide sequence: TGTGCCAGCAGCATTAACGGGGGTACTCTCACCGGGGAGCTGTTTTTT.

The chain uses TRBV5-6 and TRBJ1-5; 10 nucleotides align to TRBD1. Trimming removed 3 bases from V and 7 bases from J; junction bases left unmatched: 7. Germline-derived CDR1 and CDR2 are SGHDT and YYEEEE. CDR3 length equals 15 residues. CDR3 sequence: CASSSGQGKEQPQHF. CDR3 nucleotide sequence: TGTGCCAGCAGCTCGGGACAGGGGAAGGAACAGCCCCAGCATTTT.

The chain carries TRBV18 and TRBJ2-7; D possibly corresponds to TRBD1 (6 bases). Trimming took 6 bases from V and 4 from J, leaving 16 bases between them. CDR1 and CDR2 (germline): KGHSH, LQKENI. The CDR3 has 14 residues. The CDR3: CASSLLGQPYEQYF. CDR3 sequence (DNA): TGTGCCAGCTCGCTCCTCGGACAGCCGTACGAGCAGTACTTC.

CDR3 residues: CASTMDRGSGYTF. The CDR3, as DNA: TGTGCCAGCACCATGGACAGGGGGAGCGGCTACACCTTC. The J gene is TRBJ1-2, the V gene TRBV12-3 or TRBV12-4; 10 positions agree with TRBD1. The CDR3 extends over 13 amino acids. Trimming cost V 7 bases and J 8 bases; bases outside gene matches: 7.

The chain combines TRBV7-2 with TRBJ1-4, with 9 bases matching TRBD1. Looked up from germline, CDR1 is SGHTA and CDR2 is FQGNSA. This CDR3 has 15 amino acids. V shed 4 bases and J 3 bases; nucleotides not matched to a gene: 3. The CDR3 DNA reads as TGTGCCAGCAGCTCGGGACAGGGTTCTAATGAAAAACTGTTTTTT. It yields the protein CASSSGQGSNEKLFF. Full variable domain (outside the CDR3, taken from reference TRBV7-2 and TRBJ1-4): GAGVSQSPSNKVTEKGKDVELRCDPISGHTALYWYRQSLGQGLEFLIYFQGNSAPDKSGLPSDRFSAERTGGSVSTLTIQRTQQEDSAVYLCASSSGQGSNEKLFFGSGTQLSVL.

The rearrangement uses TRBV19 and TRBJ1-4; D is unclear. This CDR3 is 13 amino acids long. Trimming removed 7 bases at V and 1 base at J, with 7 bases between. Germline V CDR1 and CDR2: LNHDA, SQIVND (reference sequence). DNA of the CDR3: TGTGCCAGTAATGGGAGAACTAATGAAAAACTGTTTTTT. Its translation is CASNGRTNEKLFF.

This clone was picked up one time. This chain uses TRBV19 with TRBJ1-6; 12 bases align to TRBD1. The CDR3 extends over 16 amino acids. V gave up 5 bases and J gave up 5 bases; unmatched junction bases: 4. In germline, CDR1 is LNHDA, CDR2 SQIVND (reference sequence). This chain's CDR3 is CASSLGQGADNSPLHF. The CDR3 DNA reads TGTGCCAGTAGTTTGGGACAGGGGGCCGATAATTCACCCCTCCACTTT.

The chain links TRBV24-1 to TRBJ2-7; the match to TRBD1 covers 7 bases. The germline gives CDR1 KGHDR, CDR2 SFDVKD. The CDR3 totals 14 residues. Losses at the gene ends were 10 bases for V and 4 bases for J; bases not matched to a gene: 12. The CDR3 nucleotides read TGTGCCACTACCCGAAAACCGGGACAGTACGAGCAGTACTTC. Its translation: CATTRKPGQYEQYF.

The CDR3 bases are TGTGCCAGCAGCCAAACCGCCGGGACAGGGGATAATTCACCCCTCCACTTT. Protein product: CASSQTAGTGDNSPLHF. The gene calls are TRBV5-6 and TRBJ1-6, with 10 bases lining up with TRBD1. Germline V gene sequence: CDR1 SGHDT, CDR2 YYEEEE. J was trimmed by 5 bases and V by 4 bases; bases with no gene match: 9. The CDR3 is 17 residues long.

V and J are TRBV28 and TRBJ1-5; TRBD1 might be the D (6 bases). This CDR3 region has 14 residues. V dropped 11 bases and J dropped 0 bases, with 14 bases sitting between them. The germline V gene has CDR1 MDHEN and CDR2 SYDVKM. The CDR3 bases are TGTGCCGCCTTAACAGGGAATAGCAATCAGCCCCAGCATTTT. Encoded protein: CAALTGNSNQPQHF.

This sequence joins TRBV20-1 and TRBJ2-7; no definite D call. Germline V gives CDR1 DFQATT, CDR2 SNEGSKA (reference sequence). Between the trimmed V and J ends, which lost 3 bases and 2 bases, there was a span of 14 bases. CDR3 length equals 14 residues. The CDR3 nucleotides are TGCAGTGCTAGTGCCGGCGGAGCGACCTACGAGCAGTACTTC. This encodes CSASAGGATYEQYF.

The J gene is TRBJ2-1, the V gene TRBV21-1; the table's D gene call, TRBD2, was not cross checked with the DNA. TRBV21-1 is listed as a pseudogene. This CDR3 contains 14 residues. The CDR3 sequence: CASSKGSPYNEQFF. In DNA form, the CDR3 reads TGTGCCAGCAGCAAGGGGAGTCCCTACAATGAGCAGTTCTTC.

The chain employs TRBV9 and TRBJ1-5; D is ambiguous. The germline CDR1 and CDR2 sequences are SGDLS and YYNGEE. The CDR3 contains 14 residues. Trimming stripped 4 bases from V and 6 bases from J, with 14 bases between. CDR3 DNA: TGTGCCAGCAGCCCCGAGGGAAGGGCTCAGCCCCAGCATTTT. It encodes CASSPEGRAQPQHF.

This clone appeared a single time. The rearrangement links TRBV6-2 or TRBV6-3 to TRBJ1-6; D unclear. Germline V gene lookup returns CDR1 MNHEY and CDR2 SVGEGT. The V and J ends lost 4 bases and 10 bases respectively, with 8 bases between them. The CDR3 is 12 residues long. CDR3 sequence reads: CASSFPSSPLHF. The CDR3 DNA sequence: TGTGCCAGCAGTTTCCCAAGCTCACCCCTCCACTTT.

The CDR3 DNA sequence: TGTGCCATCACGGACAGTCGCTCCTACGAGCAGTACTTC. Residues: CAITDSRSYEQYF. This rearrangement joins TRBV10-3 to TRBJ2-7; a possible D gene is TRBD1 (6 bases). The CDR3 totals 13 residues. Germline V CDR1 and CDR2: ENHRY, SYGVKD. Trimming cost V 7 bases and J 0 bases, with 10 bases left between them.

The V gene is TRBV3-1 (or the pseudogene TRBV3-2), the J gene TRBJ1-3; no clear D. Germline loops: CDR1 LGHDT, CDR2 YNNKEL (reference sequence). V lost 2 bases to trimming and J lost 6 bases, with 11 bases between them. The CDR3 length is 14 residues. The CDR3 DNA reads as TGTGCCAGCAGCCAAATGCCAGGCTTAAACACCATATATTTT. Translating gives CASSQMPGLNTIYF.

V is TRBV28 and J is TRBJ2-7; D remains ambiguous. CDR1 is MDHEN and CDR2 is SYDVKM in the germline V gene. The CDR3 consists of 14 residues. V lost 4 bases, J lost 2 bases, and 12 bases lay in between. CDR3 sequence reads: CASSYSPVTYEQYF. CDR3 DNA sequence: TGTGCCAGCAGTTACAGTCCGGTAACCTACGAGCAGTACTTC.